This TCR beta chain was sequenced during a study of cytomegalovirus exposure and HLA in healthy donors. It was with 60 Vbeta and 13 Jbeta primers that the PCR ran. TCRdb keeps only in-frame clones here, not all; method: immunoSEQ multiplex PCR. The specimen's table records 20,000 to 25,000 clones. As for this clone: Its antigen remains unknown.

Study-level points and caveats: Later analysis placed DRB1 highest and HLA-C lowest in TCR association rates, which differed by HLA locus. A link between a missense DCLRE1C variant and TCR beta V- and J-gene trimming emerged from a later analysis. In a later analysis, donors in an Asian-associated ancestry cluster reportedly had fewer N-insertions in productive TCRs than the cohort mean. Among CMV-associated TCR beta chains, most appeared HLA-restricted in a later analysis.

Losses at the gene ends were 4 bases for V and 5 bases for J; bases not matched to a gene: 3. This CDR3 region has 13 residues. Germline CDR1 is SGHTA and CDR2 is FQGNSA. Material for sequencing was PBMCs. The sequence derives from a man aged 55 to 69 in good health and CMV-seropositive. The genes are TRBV7-2 and TRBJ1-1; 8 bases are a match to TRBD1. CDR3 protein: CASSWQGATEAFF. The CDR3, as DNA: TGTGCCAGCAGCTGGCAGGGGGCAACTGAAGCTTTCTTT. Based on the CDR3 plus reference TRBV7-2 and TRBJ1-1, the full variable domain is GAGVSQSPSNKVTEKGKDVELRCDPISGHTALYWYRQSLGQGLEFLIYFQGNSAPDKSGLPSDRFSAERTGGSVSTLTIQRTQQEDSAVYLCASSWQGATEAFFGQGTRLTVV.